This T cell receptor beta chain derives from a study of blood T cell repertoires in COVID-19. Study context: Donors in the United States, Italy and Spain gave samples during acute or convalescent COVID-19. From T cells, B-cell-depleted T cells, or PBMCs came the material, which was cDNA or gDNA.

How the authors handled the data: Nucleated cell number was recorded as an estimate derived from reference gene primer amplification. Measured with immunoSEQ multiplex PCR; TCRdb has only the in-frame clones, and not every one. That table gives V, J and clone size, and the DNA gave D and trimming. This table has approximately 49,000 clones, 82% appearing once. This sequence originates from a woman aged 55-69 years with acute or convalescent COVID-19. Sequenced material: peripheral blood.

CDR3 region: CASSLLSGTETQYF. The CDR3 nucleotides read TGCGCCAGCAGCTTACTCAGCGGGACAGAGACCCAGTACTTC. V usage is TRBV5-1 and J usage is TRBJ2-5; 7 bases agree with TRBD2. The V and J ends lost 2 bases and 4 bases, in that order; junction bases with no gene match: 5. Per the germline V gene, CDR1 is SGHRS and CDR2 is YFSETQ. CDR3 length equals 14 residues.